This TCR beta chain was recorded in a study of vaccination effects on CD4 cells after COVID-19. Remarks on this clone: Its antigen is unknown.

ViraFEST expansion of antigen-specific CD4+ T cells with viral peptide pools preceded sequencing. Cultured cells yielded isolated CD4+ T cells after 10 days. Vaccination of participants consisted of two doses of either the BNT162b2 or mRNA-1273 vaccine. The repertoire was sequenced with immunoSEQ multiplex PCR; TCRdb's copy has only in-frame clones and lacks some. The repertoire holds tens of thousands of clones, with approximately 82% as singletons. The CDR3 has 16 amino acids. V lost 0 bases to trimming and J lost 5 bases; unmatched junction nucleotides: 5. Per germline, CDR1 SGHDN and CDR2 FVKESK. The sequencing used CD4+ T cells from PBMCs cultured with HCoV-229E spike peptides, collected after COVID-19 vaccination. This clonotype originated in a human donor who received a COVID-19 vaccine. The genes are TRBV14 and TRBJ2-3, with 10 bases that match TRBD1. The CDR3 spells CASSQDLGQGKDTQYF. In nucleotides, the CDR3 is TGTGCCAGCAGCCAAGATTTGGGACAGGGGAAAGATACGCAGTATTTT.